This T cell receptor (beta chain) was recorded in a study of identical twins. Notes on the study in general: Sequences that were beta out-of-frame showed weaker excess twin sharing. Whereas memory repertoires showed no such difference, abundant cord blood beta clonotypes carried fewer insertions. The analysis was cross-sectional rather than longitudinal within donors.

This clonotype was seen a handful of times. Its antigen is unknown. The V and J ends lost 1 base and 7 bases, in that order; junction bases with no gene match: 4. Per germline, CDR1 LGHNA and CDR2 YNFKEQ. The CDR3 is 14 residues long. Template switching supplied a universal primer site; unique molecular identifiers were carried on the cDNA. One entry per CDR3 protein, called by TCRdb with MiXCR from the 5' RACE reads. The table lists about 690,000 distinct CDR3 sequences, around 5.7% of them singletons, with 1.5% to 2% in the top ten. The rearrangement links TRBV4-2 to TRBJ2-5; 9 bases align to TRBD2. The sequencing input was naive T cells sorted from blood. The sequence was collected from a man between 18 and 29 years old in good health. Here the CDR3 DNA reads TGTGCCAGCAGCCAAGGGGGACTAGCCTCGACCCAGTACTTC. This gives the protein CASSQGGLASTQYF.